The present T cell receptor (beta chain) was sequenced within a study of T-cell memory formation after mild COVID-19. MiXCR was run by TCRdb on the 5' RACE reads, yielding one entry per CDR3 protein. The sample carries 470,000 or so distinct CDR3 sequences, 15% to 20% recorded once. The CDR3 has 14 amino acids. Germline V CDR1 and CDR2: DFQATT, SNEGSKA (reference sequence). V gave up 3 bases and J gave up 4 bases; unmatched junction bases: 6. This receptor was taken from a man aged 18 to 30 who had mild COVID-19 (a few samples of this study predate the infection). Cell type and time point are not known. Sequencing was done on a sample of PBMCs or a T cell subset sorted from them (not recorded which). The rearrangement links TRBV20-1 to TRBJ2-3; 8 nucleotides line up with TRBD2. CDR3 DNA: TGCAGTGCTAGCGGGGGGGCTGTCGCAGATACGCAGTATTTT. This gives the protein CSASGGAVADTQYF.